This T cell receptor (beta chain) was recorded in a study of T cell responses to AZD1222 COVID-19 vaccine. This CDR3 has 14 residues. In germline, CDR1 is GTSNPN, CDR2 SVGIG (reference sequence). Losses at the gene ends were 3 bases for V and 0 bases for J; bases not matched to a gene: 5. General observations from the study: Per reports, nearly half of all spike-specific TCRs target regions that are unmutated in variants. Donors were mostly white British, more females; clonal diversity possibly underestimated. Dominant CD4 TCR responses targeted spike regions 160-218 and 743-854. The study found Spike-specific TCR breadth and depth rose after two AZD1222 doses.

Details on this clone: No antigen is known for it.

TCRdb keeps only in-frame clones here, not all; method: immunoSEQ multiplex PCR. The sample has about 100,000 clones; around 90% are singletons. This chain uses TRBV30 with TRBJ2-7, with TRBD2 matching over 7 bases. This TCR was recovered from an adult in good health. Sequenced material: peripheral blood, taken on day 0 of AZD1222 vaccination. CDR3 DNA: TGTGCCTGGAGGCCGGGGGGTAGCTCCTACGAGCAGTACTTC. Encoded protein: CAWRPGGSSYEQYF.